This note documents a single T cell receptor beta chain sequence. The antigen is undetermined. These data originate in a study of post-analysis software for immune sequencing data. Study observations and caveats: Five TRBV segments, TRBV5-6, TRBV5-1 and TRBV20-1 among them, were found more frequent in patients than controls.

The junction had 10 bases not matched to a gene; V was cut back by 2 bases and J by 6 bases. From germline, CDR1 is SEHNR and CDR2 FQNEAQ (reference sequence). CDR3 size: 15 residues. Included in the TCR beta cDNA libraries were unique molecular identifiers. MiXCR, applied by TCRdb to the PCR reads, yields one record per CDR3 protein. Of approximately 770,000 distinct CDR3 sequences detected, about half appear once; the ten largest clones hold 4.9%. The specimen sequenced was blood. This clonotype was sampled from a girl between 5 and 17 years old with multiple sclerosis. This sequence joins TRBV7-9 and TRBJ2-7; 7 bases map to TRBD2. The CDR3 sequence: CASSLSGVKPREQYF. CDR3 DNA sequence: TGTGCCAGCAGCTTAAGCGGGGTTAAACCACGCGAGCAGTACTTC. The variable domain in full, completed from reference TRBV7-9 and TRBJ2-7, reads DTGVSQNPRHKITKRGQNVTFRCDPISEHNRLYWYRQTLGQGPEFLTYFQNEAQLEKSRLLSDRFSAERPKGSFSTLEIQRTEQGDSAMYLCASSLSGVKPREQYFGPGTRLTVT.